These 26 T cell receptor beta chains were all obtained from the same sample, sequenced in a study of beta chain features in type 1 diabetes. Expressed TCRB transcripts were sequenced because the entire RNA isolate underwent reverse transcription. Method: immunoSEQ multiplex PCR; TCRdb's copy keeps in-frame clones and lacks some. This table holds 120,000 to 150,000 clones, around 7% found once. The material sequenced was central memory CD4+ T cells from blood. The source of these receptors is a woman in her twenties or thirties in good health.

This clone was seen only a few times. The V call is TRBV18, the J call TRBJ1-5; 9 bases match TRBD1. V trimming: 6 bases; J trimming: 7 bases; junction bases outside the gene matches: 4. The CDR3 totals 13 residues. Germline V gene lookup returns CDR1 KGHSH and CDR2 LQKENI. For the CDR3, the DNA is TGTGCCAGCTCCGGGACAGGGAACCAGCCCCAGCATTTT. It is translated as CASSGTGNQPQHF.

V usage is TRBV9 and J usage is TRBJ2-2; D not resolved. This CDR3 comprises 16 residues. Germline V CDR1 and CDR2: SGDLS, YYNGEE. V shed 4 bases and J shed 0 bases, with 13 bases lying between them. CDR3 protein: CASSLTPPANTGELFF. The CDR3 nucleotides are TGTGCCAGCAGCCTAACCCCCCCCGCGAACACCGGGGAGCTGTTTTTT. The entire variable domain, with the rest obtained from reference TRBV9 and TRBJ2-2, is as follows: DSGVTQTPKHLITATGQRVTLRCSPRSGDLSVYWYQQSLDQGLQFLIQYYNGEERAKGNILERFSAQQFPDLHSELNLSSLELGDSALYFCASSLTPPANTGELFFGEGSRLTVL.

This clone was seen only a few times. The chain has TRBV7-2 and TRBJ1-2; 7 positions agree with TRBD1. The length of the CDR3 is 12 residues. Germline V gene lookup returns CDR1 SGHTA and CDR2 FQGNSA. The V segment lost 6 bases and the J segment 8 bases; nucleotides outside the gene matches: 6. This CDR3 reads CASSYPGGGYTF. The CDR3 region has the DNA TGTGCCAGCAGTTATCCAGGGGGGGGCTACACCTTC.

This clone appeared many times. This rearrangement joins TRBV2 to TRBJ2-7; a weak D match, TRBD2 (6 bases). V was pared by 8 bases and J by 3 bases, with 11 bases between. In germline, CDR1 is SNHLY, CDR2 FYNNEI. The CDR3 spans 12 residues. The CDR3 sequence is CASGGSLYEQYF. CDR3 in DNA: TGTGCCAGCGGGGGGTCCCTCTACGAGCAGTACTTC.

This clone was counted between two and nine times. The chain is built from TRBV6-6 and TRBJ2-3; a possible D gene is TRBD2 (5 bases). The CDR3 extends over 15 amino acids. In germline, CDR1 is MNHNY, CDR2 SVGAGI (reference sequence). V lost 7 bases, J lost 5 bases, and 19 bases lay in between. In DNA form, the CDR3 reads TGTGCCAGCACCAAGACCGGAGGTATCTTAGATACGCAGTATTTT. Protein sequence: CASTKTGGILDTQYF.

This clone was observed a few times. V usage is TRBV30 and J usage is TRBJ2-7; D may be TRBD2 (5 bases). The CDR3 spans 14 residues. With 3 bases removed from V and 4 bases from J, the gap between germline ends came to 16 bases. The V gene's germline CDR1 is GTSNPN and CDR2 SVGIG (reference sequence). The DNA for the CDR3 is TGTGCCTGGAGCGAGCGCCGACGGAGGTACGAGCAGTACTTC. Translation: CAWSERRRRYEQYF.

The chain uses TRBV28 and TRBJ2-1; 12 bases align to TRBD1. Germline values: CDR1 MDHEN, CDR2 SYDVKM. The ends lost 1 base at V and 6 bases at J; junction bases unmatched: 7. There are 17 residues in the CDR3. CDR3: CASSLSGQGARGNEQFF. DNA for the CDR3: TGTGCCAGCAGTTTATCGGGACAGGGGGCGCGGGGCAATGAGCAGTTCTTC.

This clone was seen more than once but under ten times. The chain employs TRBV7-3 and TRBJ2-3; 14 bases are shared with TRBD2. Per germline, CDR1 SGHTA and CDR2 FQGTGA. There are 16 residues in the CDR3. V was clipped by 4 bases and J by 6 bases; unmatched bases: 6. The CDR3 sequence is CASSYGLAGGGDTQYF. Here the CDR3 DNA reads TGTGCCAGCAGCTACGGACTAGCGGGAGGTGGGGATACGCAGTATTTT.

This clone came up many times. The chain has TRBV7-9 and TRBJ2-1; D not resolved. CDR3 length: 15 amino acids. Trimming took 5 bases from V and 4 from J, leaving 15 bases between them. Per germline, CDR1 SEHNR and CDR2 FQNEAQ (reference sequence). The CDR3 region has the DNA TGTGCCAGCAGCGACTGGAACCCACCTTACAATGAGCAGTTCTTC. The encoded protein is CASSDWNPPYNEQFF.

This clone was found a few times. The chain combines TRBV5-1 with TRBJ1-2; D gene uncertain. The V end was cut by 6 bases, the J end by 7 bases, with 19 bases between. The CDR3 length is 14 residues. Germline V gene sequence: CDR1 SGHRS, CDR2 YFSETQ. The CDR3: CASTPGSRAGGYTF. Here the CDR3 DNA reads TGCGCCAGCACCCCCGGGTCAAGAGCGGGTGGCTACACCTTC.

This clone was recorded many times. In the same sample, other DNA sequences code for this CDR3. The V and J genes are TRBV7-2 and TRBJ2-5, with 11 bases matching TRBD2. Trimming cost V 0 bases and J 5 bases; bases outside gene matches: 5. The CDR3 is 16 residues long. CDR1 is SGHTA, CDR2 FQGNSA, per germline. Written as DNA, the CDR3 is TGTGCCAGCAGCTTAGCGCGCCTAGCGGGAGGTGAGACCCAGTACTTC. Amino acids: CASSLARLAGGETQYF.

This chain joins TRBV7-2 and TRBJ2-1, with D possibly TRBD2 on 6 matching bases. Trimming left V 6 bases short and J 3 bases short, with 9 bases between. From germline, CDR1 is SGHTA and CDR2 FQGNSA. This CDR3 contains 13 residues. The CDR3 nucleotides read TGTGCCAGCAGAAGGGGAGGCTACAATGAGCAGTTCTTC. Protein sequence: CASRRGGYNEQFF.

The rearrangement uses TRBV27 and TRBJ2-2; D gene ambiguous. CDR1 is MNHEY, CDR2 SMNVEV, per germline (reference sequence). V gave up 5 bases and J gave up 4 bases, with 14 bases separating them. The length of the CDR3 is 15 residues. This chain's CDR3 is CASSALAWATGELFF. The CDR3, as DNA: TGTGCCAGCAGTGCCTTGGCCTGGGCCACCGGGGAGCTGTTTTTT.

This clone appeared a few times. This CDR3 is also generated by other DNA sequences in the sample. This chain joins TRBV28 and TRBJ2-7; D is possibly TRBD2 (5 bases). The CDR3 contains 14 residues. Trimming took 6 bases from V and 4 from J, leaving 16 bases between them. In germline, CDR1 is MDHEN, CDR2 SYDVKM. In nucleotides, the CDR3 is TGTGCCAGCAGAAGAGGGCATCGGTCGTACGAGCAGTACTTC. Amino acids: CASRRGHRSYEQYF.

This chain connects TRBV18 to TRBJ2-5; 8 positions agree with TRBD2. V shed 0 bases, J shed 4 bases, and the junction held 7 bases outside the gene matches. In germline, CDR1 is KGHSH, CDR2 LQKENI. This CDR3 region has 16 residues. Here the CDR3 reads CASSPPKAGVGETQYF. The CDR3 bases are TGTGCCAGCTCACCACCAAAAGCGGGAGTGGGAGAGACCCAGTACTTC.

This chain's CDR3 is CASSPPNWSGYGYTF. The CDR3 coding sequence is TGTGCCAGCTCACCACCGAATTGGTCAGGGTATGGCTACACCTTC. The chain carries TRBV18 and TRBJ1-2; D is perhaps TRBD1 (5 bases). The V end was cut by 0 bases, the J end by 5 bases, with 13 bases between. The germline V gene encodes CDR1 KGHSH and CDR2 LQKENI. The CDR3 sequence is 15 residues long.

This chain connects TRBV5-6 to TRBJ2-5; 9 bases match TRBD1. Trimming removed 4 bases from V and 5 bases from J; junction bases left unmatched: 6. Germline-derived CDR1 and CDR2 are SGHDT and YYEEEE. There are 14 residues in the CDR3. The DNA of the CDR3 is TGTGCCAGCAGCCTACAGGGGGCCCTGGAGACCCAGTACTTC. Translating it yields CASSLQGALETQYF.

The CDR3 region has the DNA TGTGCCAGCAGCTTAGGGGGTAGCGGCTCCTACAATGAGCAGTTCTTC. Protein product: CASSLGGSGSYNEQFF. J is TRBJ2-1 and V is TRBV7-2; D possibly corresponds to TRBD2 (6 bases). There are 16 residues in the CDR3. The germline CDR1 and CDR2 sequences are SGHTA and FQGNSA. V gave up 1 base and J gave up 0 bases, with 10 bases separating them.

This clone has only a few counts. This rearrangement joins TRBV18 to TRBJ1-1, with TRBD1 identical over 8 bases. V lost 6 bases to trimming and J lost 8 bases; unmatched junction nucleotides: 8. The CDR3 totals 13 residues. CDR1 is KGHSH, CDR2 LQKENI, per germline. This chain's CDR3 is CASSLDRDSEAFF. The CDR3 DNA is TGTGCCAGCTCCCTGGACAGGGATTCCGAAGCTTTCTTT.

This clone was recorded a few times. J is TRBJ2-3 and V is TRBV5-4; D is undetermined. The CDR3 contains 12 residues. CDR1 is SGHNT, CDR2 YYREEE, per germline (reference sequence). V was pared by 4 bases and J by 4 bases, with 7 bases between. The CDR3 is CASSLNSDTQYF. Written as DNA, the CDR3 is TGTGCCAGCAGCCTAAATTCAGATACGCAGTATTTT.

This clone showed up just a few times. The junction shows a germline mismatch at one end, possibly a read error. This rearrangement joins TRBV5-1 to TRBJ2-1; no firm D call. CDR3 length: 15 amino acids. Germline V gene sequence: CDR1 SGHRS, CDR2 YFSETQ. CDR3 residues: CASSLVPISYSEQFF. The DNA for the CDR3 is TGCGCCAGCAGCTTGGTGCCTATCTCCTACAGTGAGCAGTTCTTC.

The chain is built from TRBV18 and TRBJ1-1; D is ambiguous. The V end lost 8 bases, the J end lost 1 base, and 8 bases lay between the germline ends. Per germline, CDR1 KGHSH and CDR2 LQKENI. The CDR3 consists of 12 residues. CDR3 region: CASRQENTEAFF. In DNA, the CDR3 is TGTGCCAGCCGGCAGGAGAACACTGAAGCTTTCTTT.

J is TRBJ2-1 and V is TRBV29-1, with 11 bases matching TRBD2. V lost 7 bases and J lost 5; bases outside the gene matches: 4. The CDR3 covers 13 residues. In germline, CDR1 is SQVTM, CDR2 ANQGSEA. CDR3 DNA sequence: TGCAGCGGGTCTAGCGGGGGGAACAATGAGCAGTTCTTC. This translates into CSGSSGGNNEQFF.

V and J are TRBV5-1 and TRBJ1-1; unclear D gene. The V end was cut by 0 bases, the J end by 0 bases, with 12 bases between. This CDR3 contains 16 residues. In germline, CDR1 is SGHRS, CDR2 YFSETQ. The CDR3 loop is CASSLALSRMNTEAFF. The CDR3 nucleotides read TGCGCCAGCAGCTTGGCCTTAAGCCGTATGAACACTGAAGCTTTCTTT. The whole variable domain, remainder taken from reference TRBV5-1 and TRBJ1-1, is KAGVTQTPRYLIKTRGQQVTLSCSPISGHRSVSWYQQTPGQGLQFLFEYFSETQRNKGNFPGRFSGRQFSNSRSEMNVSTLELGDSALYLCASSLALSRMNTEAFFGQGTRLTVV.

The CDR3 bases are TGTGCCAGCAGTTTACGGGGCCGACAGGGAAAAAACGAGCAGTACTTC. Translating gives CASSLRGRQGKNEQYF. This chain joins TRBV28 and TRBJ2-7; 7 nucleotides align to TRBD1. The germline V gene encodes CDR1 MDHEN and CDR2 SYDVKM. The V and J ends lost 2 bases and 5 bases, in that order; junction bases with no gene match: 12. This CDR3 has 16 residues. The whole variable domain, remainder taken from reference TRBV28 and TRBJ2-7, is DVKVTQSSRYLVKRTGEKVFLECVQDMDHENMFWYRQDPGLGLRLIYFSYDVKMKEKGDIPEGYSVSREKKERFSLILESASTNQTSMYLCASSLRGRQGKNEQYFGPGTRLTVT.

The chain recombines TRBV29-1 with TRBJ2-1; 8 nucleotides line up with TRBD2. The CDR3 contains 14 residues. Germline V gene sequence: CDR1 SQVTM, CDR2 ANQGSEA. With 8 bases clipped from V and 3 bases from J, the junction kept 9 bases outside the gene matches. CDR3 nucleotide sequence: TGCAGCTCCCACGGGGCGGGAGGCTACAATGAGCAGTTCTTC. Translation: CSSHGAGGYNEQFF.